The clone carrying this TCR beta chain was seen ten or more times. What it binds is unknown. This CDR3 spans 14 amino acids. The germline CDR1 and CDR2 sequences are SEHNR and FQNEAQ (reference sequence). V shed 3 bases and J shed 6 bases, with 15 bases lying between them. These data originate in a study of T cells in Graves' hyperthyroidism and ophthalmopathy. Study observations and caveats: Ophthalmopathy, which appeared later, was predicted by the model a median roughly 6.5 months before onset. Researchers found most expanded thyroid clonotypes above 0.001 in blood as well.

Diagnoses were made from clinical symptoms, serum measures (thyroxine and TRAb), thyroid ultrasound and orbital computed tomography. Amplified TCR beta CDR3 regions derived from RNA transcripts. The HTBI primer set was used in a first-round RT-PCR of the TCR CDR3. TCRdb independently ran MiXCR on the multiplex PCR reads; one entry per CDR3 protein. The table records a few hundred thousand distinct CDR3 sequences, around 16% of them present only once. The chain uses TRBV7-9 and TRBJ2-7; tentatively, D is TRBD1 (6 bases). The sample was blood. The receptor's source is a woman younger than 45 with Graves' ophthalmopathy. The CDR3 bases are TGTGCCAGCAGCTTCGGGGACACTTTTCTCGAGCAGTACTTC. It is translated as CASSFGDTFLEQYF. The whole variable domain, remainder taken from reference TRBV7-9 and TRBJ2-7, is DTGVSQNPRHKITKRGQNVTFRCDPISEHNRLYWYRQTLGQGPEFLTYFQNEAQLEKSRLLSDRFSAERPKGSFSTLEIQRTEQGDSAMYLCASSFGDTFLEQYFGPGTRLTVT.